The sequence of this TCR beta chain was determined in a study of T cell responses to AZD1222 COVID-19 vaccine. Germline V CDR1 and CDR2: SEHNR, FQNEAQ (reference sequence). The CDR3 spans 15 residues. V was clipped by 1 base and J by 4 bases, with 13 bases between them. TCRdb's copy holds only in-frame clones and misses some; the assay was immunoSEQ multiplex PCR. The sample yields under 45,000 clones, roughly 91% seen once. Regarding the study as a whole: Among those given AZD1222, only five or six were seropositive at baseline. Unmutated variant regions are reportedly targeted by nearly half of spike-specific TCRs.

For this clone: Antigen: not known.

The chain is built from TRBV7-9 and TRBJ2-5; perhaps TRBD1 as D (7 bases). The material sequenced was peripheral blood, taken on day 0 of AZD1222 vaccination. The sequence was collected from an adult in good health. The CDR3 loop is CASSLGGGGSETQYF. The CDR3 DNA sequence: TGTGCCAGCAGCTTAGGTGGAGGGGGCTCAGAGACCCAGTACTTC. Based on the CDR3 plus reference TRBV7-9 and TRBJ2-5, the full variable domain is DTGVSQNPRHKITKRGQNVTFRCDPISEHNRLYWYRQTLGQGPEFLTYFQNEAQLEKSRLLSDRFSAERPKGSFSTLEIQRTEQGDSAMYLCASSLGGGGSETQYFGPGTRLLVL.